Each of the 4 T cell receptor beta chains below was sequenced from the same sample in a study of PD-L1 blockade in urothelial cancer. TCRdb's copy holds only in-frame clones and misses some; the assay was immunoSEQ multiplex PCR. This sample carries more than 45,000 clones, 75% of them seen once, and the ten largest clones take roughly 4%. Time point: pretreatment peripheral blood. Here the sequenced sample was PBMCs, taken around atezolizumab (anti-PD-L1) treatment. These receptors all come from a man aged 70 or older with urothelial cancer.

A few counts support this clone. The V and J genes are TRBV11-2 and TRBJ2-3; 11 bases are shared with TRBD2. V lost 3 bases and J lost 3; bases outside the gene matches: 2. CDR1 is SGHAT and CDR2 is FQNNGV in the germline V gene. CDR3 length: 15 amino acids. This CDR3 is CASSFSGRATDTQYF. The CDR3 DNA reads TGTGCCAGCAGCTTTAGCGGGAGGGCGACAGATACGCAGTATTTT.

The V call is TRBV6-6, the J call TRBJ1-1; D not resolved. The CDR3 length is 14 residues. Trimming stripped 2 bases from V and 1 base from J, with 8 bases between. The germline V gene has CDR1 MNHNY and CDR2 SVGAGI (reference sequence). The CDR3 region has the DNA TGTGCCAGCAGTTACCCCCAATCGAACACTGAAGCTTTCTTT. It specifies CASSYPQSNTEAFF.

The chain carries TRBV7-2 and TRBJ1-2, with TRBD1 identical over 11 bases. Germline loops: CDR1 SGHTA, CDR2 FQGNSA. The CDR3 covers 16 residues. With V trimmed by 5 bases and J by 1 base, 6 bases remained unmatched. As DNA, the CDR3 is TGTGCCAGCAGCCCAGGGGGGACAGGGGGTAACTATGGCTACACCTTC. This sequence encodes CASSPGGTGGNYGYTF.

This chain uses TRBV28 with TRBJ2-4, with D uncertain. Germline V gene sequence: CDR1 MDHEN, CDR2 SYDVKM. CDR3 length: 14 residues. Trimming took 3 bases from V and 0 from J, leaving 6 bases between them. The CDR3 loop reads CASSFAVAKNIQYF. The CDR3 DNA reads TGTGCCAGCAGTTTTGCGGTAGCCAAAAACATTCAGTACTTC.